These 7 T cell receptor beta chains originate from one sample sequenced in a study of metastatic and nonmetastatic thyroid tumors. MiXCR reprocessed the PCR reads for TCRdb. The data contain fewer than 40,000 clones, less than 50% of them seen just once; the ten biggest clones take up about 24%. Thyroid surgery took place with no prior treatment in any patient. Input material: tumor tissue. Every receptor here comes from a male donor with papillary thyroid cancer or a benign thyroid nodule (not recorded which). Some clones in this sample may be carry-over from other donors' samples.

CDR3 sequence: CAGRDRGYEQYF. CDR3 DNA sequence: TGTGCCGGACGGGACAGGGGATACGAGCAGTACTTC. The chain uses TRBV30 and TRBJ2-7, with 10 bases that match TRBD1. With 8 bases clipped from V and 4 bases from J, the junction kept 5 bases outside the gene matches. This CDR3 is 12 amino acids long. Germline V CDR1 and CDR2: GTSNPN, SVGIG (reference sequence). Using reference TRBV30 and TRBJ2-7 for the parts outside the CDR3, the full variable domain is SQTIHQWPATLVQPVGSPLSLECTVEGTSNPNLYWYRQAAGRGLQLLFYSVGIGQISSEVPQNLSASRPQDRQFILSSKKLLLSDSGFYLCAGRDRGYEQYFGPGTRLTVT.

The chain carries TRBV18 and TRBJ2-7, with D possibly matching TRBD2 (5 bases). Germline V CDR1 and CDR2: KGHSH, LQKENI. The germline V and J ends were trimmed by 0 bases and 3 bases, with 15 bases remaining between them. This CDR3 has 16 amino acids. CDR3 in DNA: TGTGCCAGCTCACCACCCACGGGGAGCTTTCGCTACGAGCAGTACTTC. The encoded protein is CASSPPTGSFRYEQYF.

The chain combines TRBV19 with TRBJ1-5; D is possibly TRBD1 (6 bases). V shed 4 bases and J shed 4 bases, with 26 bases lying between them. This CDR3 comprises 19 residues. From germline, CDR1 is LNHDA and CDR2 SQIVND (reference sequence). CDR3 sequence: CASSKSRTQGLIKNQPQHF. CDR3 nucleotide sequence: TGTGCCAGTAGTAAAAGCAGGACACAGGGTCTGATCAAGAATCAGCCCCAGCATTTT.

This clone is medium-sized by share. This chain uses TRBV4-1 with TRBJ2-5; D might be TRBD2 (5 bases). This CDR3 comprises 14 residues. CDR1 MGHRA and CDR2 YSYEKL come from the germline V gene. Trimming pared 0 bases from V and 10 bases from J, leaving 15 bases between. CDR3 sequence: CASSQDLTDEGQYF. The CDR3 nucleotides read TGCGCCAGCAGCCAAGATCTCACCGATGAGGGCCAGTACTTC.

The chain has TRBV20-1 and TRBJ2-1, with 11 bases that match TRBD2. Germline CDR1 DFQATT, CDR2 SNEGSKA (reference sequence). CDR3 size: 19 residues. The J segment lost 0 bases and the V segment lost 1 base, leaving 11 bases of the junction unmatched. The CDR3: CSARVEFASGRSSYNEQFF. CDR3 DNA: TGCAGTGCTAGAGTGGAATTCGCTAGCGGGAGGAGCTCCTACAATGAGCAGTTCTTC.

The gene calls are TRBV5-1 and TRBJ2-3; no definite D call. V was trimmed by 1 base and J by 3 bases, leaving 12 bases between them. CDR1 SGHRS and CDR2 YFSETQ come from the germline V gene. The CDR3 contains 15 residues. The CDR3 here is CASSLLGPPTDTQYF. In nucleotides, the CDR3 is TGCGCCAGCAGCTTGCTAGGACCACCGACAGATACGCAGTATTTT.

The chain employs TRBV30 and TRBJ1-1; D unclear. V gave up 5 bases and J gave up 3 bases, with 10 bases separating them. Germline-derived CDR1 and CDR2 are GTSNPN and SVGIG (reference sequence). This CDR3 region has 12 residues. CDR3 in DNA: TGTGCCTGGGGCCCAACGGACACTGAAGCTTTCTTT. Translation gives CAWGPTDTEAFF.